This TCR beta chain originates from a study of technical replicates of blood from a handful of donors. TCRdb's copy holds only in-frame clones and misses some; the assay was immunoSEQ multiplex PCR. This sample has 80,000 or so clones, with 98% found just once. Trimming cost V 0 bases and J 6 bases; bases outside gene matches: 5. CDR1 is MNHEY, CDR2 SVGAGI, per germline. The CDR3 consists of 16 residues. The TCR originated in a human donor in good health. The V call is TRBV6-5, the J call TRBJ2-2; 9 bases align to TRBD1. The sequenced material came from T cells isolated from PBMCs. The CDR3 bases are TGTGCCAGCAGTTACTCTTGGACAGGGGTGGCCGGGGAGCTGTTTTTT. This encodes CASSYSWTGVAGELFF.